The 30 T cell receptor beta chains in this list originate from one sample, sequenced in a study of tumor-infiltrating lymphocytes in primary liver carcinoma. TCR beta cDNA was prepared out of around 460 ng total RNA by means of a constant-region primer. Generation of the TCR beta libraries relied on three nested multiplex PCR rounds using slightly modified ARM-PCR. Primers for the first two PCR rounds were TRBV1-TRBV30 forward primers and a C-beta reverse primer (around 10 cycles per round). TCRdb called the multiplex PCR reads again in MiXCR, with one record for every CDR3 protein. The table lists 90,000 to 100,000 distinct CDR3 sequences, roughly 69% of them singletons. Co-extraction of RNA and DNA was performed on roughly 17-32 mg of unsorted bulk tissue. Sequencing was done on a sample of liver tumor tissue from sampling region 5. Subset described: tumor region T5, tumor centre. Source of these receptors: an older woman with primary liver carcinoma and hepatitis B virus infection.

By frequency in the sample, this clonotype is medium-sized. The chain joins TRBV11-1 to TRBJ2-2, with 7 bases aligning to TRBD2. CDR1 is SGHAT, CDR2 FQDESV, per germline (reference sequence). The CDR3 has 15 amino acids. J lost 2 bases, V lost 5 bases, and 5 bases had no gene match. The CDR3: CASSPTSVNTGELFF. In nucleotides, the CDR3 is TGTGCCAGCAGCCCCACTAGCGTCAACACCGGGGAGCTGTTTTTT.

The chain employs TRBV11-2 and TRBJ2-1; 7 bases are a match to TRBD2. Germline CDR1 SGHAT, CDR2 FQNNGV. CDR3 length: 18 residues. The CDR3 DNA reads as TGTACCAACAGCTTAGGTCAAGGCGGGAGAGCCGGCTACAATGAGCAGTTCTTC. It encodes CTNSLGQGGRAGYNEQFF.

As for this clonotype: The final CDR3 position lacks the conserved phenylalanine or tryptophan, pointing to a likely read error. The gene calls are TRBV28 and TRBJ1-2, with TRBD1 as a possible D gene (6 bases). The germline V gene has CDR1 MDHEN and CDR2 SYDVKM. The CDR3 has 17 residues. Trimming pared 3 bases from V and 5 bases from J, leaving 22 bases between. The CDR3 DNA is TGTGCCAGCAGTTTCGGTGGGGGGAAGGCGGACAGATATGGCTACACCTCC. Encoded protein: CASSFGGGKADRYGYTS.

A word on this clonotype: A read error may be the cause here, since a much bigger clone is one base away. The final CDR3 position lacks the conserved phenylalanine or tryptophan, pointing to a likely read error. The genes are TRBV11-3 and TRBJ2-1; weak D call: TRBD2 (6 bases). Germline V gene sequence: CDR1 SGHNT, CDR2 YENEEA. This CDR3 spans 15 amino acids. CDR3 coding DNA: TGTGCCAGCAGCCCCGGGACTCCGGGATACAATGGGCAGTTCTTA. This gives the protein CASSPGTPGYNGQFL.

Regarding this clonotype: A much more abundant neighbour one base away suggests this may be a read error. The chain couples TRBV28 to TRBJ2-1, with 9 bases aligning to TRBD2. The CDR3 consists of 13 residues. Germline CDR1 reads MDHEN; CDR2 reads SYDVKM. The J segment lost 8 bases and the V segment lost 8 bases, leaving 7 bases of the junction unmatched. CDR3: CASRAGGYDEQFF. CDR3 sequence (DNA): TGTGCCAGCCGAGCGGGAGGTTACGATGAGCAGTTCTTC.

This clonotype was found once. A much larger clone is a single base away; this may be a read error. This chain connects TRBV6-1 to TRBJ2-2; D gene uncertain. This CDR3 comprises 15 residues. Germline V lookup: CDR1 MNHNS, CDR2 SASEGT. V lost 4 bases and J lost 1, with 10 bases in between. The CDR3 DNA sequence: TGTGCCAGCAGTGCTCTGACCCGGAACACCGGGGAGCTGTTTTTT. This sequence encodes CASSALTRNTGELFF.

V gene TRBV19 combines with J gene TRBJ2-1, with D hard to call. V was shortened by 2 bases and J by 0 bases, with 20 bases between the two germline ends. The germline gives CDR1 LNHDA, CDR2 SQIVND (reference sequence). The CDR3 totals 19 residues. For the CDR3, the DNA is TGTGCCAGTAGTATATTCTCAGTGAGTAGCTGGAGCTCCTACAATGAGCAGTTCTTC. This translates into CASSIFSVSSWSSYNEQFF.

A note on this clonotype: A much larger clone is a single base away; this may be a read error. The genes are TRBV10-2 and TRBJ1-1; D gene ambiguous. The V gene's germline CDR1 is WSHSY and CDR2 SAAADI. The CDR3 runs to 13 residues. CDR3 DNA: TGCGCCAGCAGGGGAAAGTCGAACACTGGAGCTTTCTTT. This gives the protein CASRGKSNTGAFF.

As for this clonotype: The junction departs from germline at one end; a sequencing error may be responsible. The chain links TRBV5-1 to TRBJ2-7; 7 bases align to TRBD2. The CDR3 loop spans 14 amino acids. The germline V gene has CDR1 SGHRS and CDR2 YFSETQ. The CDR3 is CAGSLTGGGFEQYF. The DNA for the CDR3 is TGCGCCGGCAGCTTAACGGGAGGCGGGTTCGAGCAGTACTTC.

This clonotype has only a few counts. A much larger clone differs by one base, so this may be a read error. The chain couples TRBV7-9 to TRBJ2-3, with 9 bases that match TRBD1. J lost 4 bases, V lost 2 bases, and 10 bases had no gene match. The CDR3 sequence is 17 residues long. Per germline, CDR1 SEHNR and CDR2 FQNEAQ (reference sequence). The CDR3: CASSLQVRTGAADTQYF. The CDR3 coding sequence is TGTGCCAGCAGCTTACAAGTTAGGACAGGGGCAGCAGATACGCAGTATTTT.

As to this clonotype: Germline and junction disagree at one end, which may indicate a read error. The chain combines TRBV29-1 with TRBJ2-5; 11 bases are shared with TRBD2. The CDR3 totals 16 residues. Germline-derived CDR1 and CDR2 are SQVTM and ANQGSEA. CDR3 region: CGVPDGTSGSQETQYF. The CDR3 DNA follows: TGCGGCGTCCCCGACGGGACTAGCGGTTCCCAAGAGACCCAGTACTTC.

The table lists this clonotype with many counts. The chain combines TRBV12-3 or TRBV12-4 with TRBJ1-3; D is perhaps TRBD1 (6 bases). Trimming removed 8 bases at V and 0 bases at J, with 14 bases between. The CDR3 covers 15 residues. The CDR3 is CASDEGGISGNTIYF. For the CDR3, the DNA is TGTGCCAGCGATGAGGGGGGGATCTCTGGAAACACCATATATTTT.

The gene calls are TRBV19 and TRBJ2-6; D unclear. The CDR3 is 17 residues long. Germline V gene sequence: CDR1 LNHDA, CDR2 SQIVND (reference sequence). The germline V and J ends were trimmed by 3 bases and 1 base, with 13 bases remaining between them. CDR3 region: CASSIGVGTSGANVLTF. DNA of the CDR3: TGTGCCAGTAGTATCGGCGTGGGAACTTCTGGGGCCAACGTCCTGACTTTC.

This chain links TRBV6-5 with TRBJ2-7; maybe TRBD1 (6 bases). V lost 3 bases and J 3 bases, leaving 18 bases between the germline ends. Germline V gene sequence: CDR1 MNHEY, CDR2 SVGAGI. This CDR3 region has 16 residues. The CDR3 spells CASSYSGWQGIYEQYF. CDR3 nucleotides: TGTGCCAGCAGTTATTCCGGTTGGCAGGGGATCTACGAGCAGTACTTC.

On this clonotype itself: Possible read error: a much larger clone is one base away. The conserved phenylalanine or tryptophan normally closing the CDR3 is absent here, so this likely arose from a read error. The CDR3 coding sequence is TGTGCCAGCAGTGCCACTTACACCGGGGAGCTGTTTCTT. Protein product: CASSATYTGELFL. This chain uses TRBV12-3 or TRBV12-4 with TRBJ2-2; D not certain. The CDR3 spans 13 residues. Between the trimmed V and J ends, which lost 5 bases and 3 bases, there was a span of 7 bases.

This chain uses TRBV4-1 with TRBJ1-4; D gene ambiguous. The germline gives CDR1 MGHRA, CDR2 YSYEKL. The germline V and J ends were trimmed by 5 bases and 2 bases, with 18 bases remaining between them. The CDR3 covers 17 residues. The CDR3 here is CASSRGIGGSTNEKLFF. The CDR3 DNA reads as TGCGCCAGCAGCAGAGGGATAGGAGGCTCGACTAATGAAAAACTGTTTTTT.

This clonotype is labeled as medium-sized. The chain recombines TRBV12-3 or TRBV12-4 with TRBJ1-3, with TRBD1 matching over 7 bases. The trim removed 3 bases at V and 4 bases at J, leaving 3 bases unmatched. The CDR3 covers 14 residues. This CDR3 reads CASSFRQGGNTIYF. Written as DNA, the CDR3 is TGTGCCAGCAGTTTCCGACAGGGCGGAAACACCATATATTTT.

Comment on this clonotype: Germline is not matched at one junction end, which may reflect a read error. The gene calls are TRBV11-2 and TRBJ2-5, with D perhaps given as TRBD1 or TRBD2 (6 bases each). The germline V gene has CDR1 SGHAT and CDR2 FQNNGV. This CDR3 is built from 13 residues. The CDR3 DNA sequence: TGTGCCAGCAGCTTAGATAGGGGGGAGACCCGGTACTTC. Protein: CASSLDRGETRYF.

As to this clonotype: The conserved closing phenylalanine or tryptophan is absent in this CDR3, likely reflecting a read error. The rearrangement links TRBV6-1 to TRBJ2-1; no clear D gene. V lost 9 bases to trimming and J lost 6 bases, with 15 bases between them. The CDR3 is 13 residues long. Germline lookup yields CDR1 MNHNS and CDR2 SASEGT. In nucleotides, the CDR3 is TGTGCCAGTAGCCCATTGGACGCCAATGAGCAGTTCTTG. It specifies CASSPLDANEQFL.

This clonotype was counted at least ten times. The chain uses TRBV5-5 and TRBJ2-6; 8 nucleotides match TRBD1. The CDR3 runs to 18 residues. V dropped 4 bases and J dropped 0; count of bases not matched to a gene: 9. In germline, CDR1 is SGHKS, CDR2 YYEKEE (reference sequence). The CDR3 DNA follows: TGTGCCAGCAGCCGGACAGGGACTCTGAGCTCTGGGGCCAACGTCCTGACTTTC. Protein product: CASSRTGTLSSGANVLTF. Filled out from reference TRBV5-5 and TRBJ2-6, the complete variable domain reads DAGVTQSPTHLIKTRGQQVTLRCSPISGHKSVSWYQQVLGQGPQFIFQYYEKEERGRGNFPDRFSARQFPNYSSELNVNALLLGDSALYLCASSRTGTLSSGANVLTFGAGSRLTVL.

The chain links TRBV27 to TRBJ2-5, with a possible D match to TRBD1 (6 bases). This CDR3 has 12 residues. CDR1 is MNHEY and CDR2 is SMNVEV in the germline V gene (reference sequence). V lost 8 bases and J 7 bases, leaving 14 bases between the germline ends. In nucleotides, the CDR3 is TGTGCCAGCGGGGGCGGTGGGTGGACCCAGTACTTC. This encodes CASGGGGWTQYF.

A remark on this clonotype: Here the CDR3 omits its conserved ending phenylalanine or tryptophan, so a read error is the likely source. Because the CDR3's place on the DNA is in doubt, the DNA is left out and the CDR3 is given as listed by TCRdb. The rearrangement uses TRBV6-5 and TRBJ1-6; TRBD1, the table's D call, was not compared with the DNA. The germline V gene encodes CDR1 MNHEY and CDR2 SVGAGI. The CDR3 is 16 amino acids in total, end residues counted. The CDR3 loop reads CASCLQGLAYNSPIHY.

The chain employs TRBV28 and TRBJ1-2, with D possibly TRBD1 on 5 matching bases. CDR3 length: 15 residues. V gave up 5 bases and J gave up 1 base, with 14 bases separating them. In germline, CDR1 is MDHEN, CDR2 SYDVKM. CDR3 sequence: CASSTGAFFNYGYTF. CDR3 nucleotides: TGTGCCAGCAGTACAGGAGCGTTCTTTAACTATGGCTACACCTTC.

Regarding this clonotype: A read error may produce the germline difference seen at one junction end. The chain links TRBV6-6 to TRBJ2-3; TRBD2 aligns across 7 bases. The CDR3 runs to 16 residues. Looked up from germline, CDR1 is MNHNY and CDR2 is SVGAGI (reference sequence). The CDR3 nucleotides are TGTGCCAGTAGTTATGAACTAGCGCCTGGCACAGATACGCAGTATTTT. The encoded protein is CASSYELAPGTDTQYF.

In its sample, this clonotype was seen many times. Here the CDR3 DNA reads TGTGCCAGCAGCTTGGGGTTCCCCCAGCGGGATTTGTCCTACGAGCAGTACTTC. Amino acid sequence: CASSLGFPQRDLSYEQYF. J is TRBJ2-7 and V is TRBV5-5; 7 nucleotides agree with TRBD2. The CDR3 loop spans 18 amino acids. V lost 0 bases, J lost 1 base, and 13 bases stayed unmatched. Germline V gene sequence: CDR1 SGHKS, CDR2 YYEKEE (reference sequence).

Notes on this clonotype: One base away lies a much larger clone, so this may be a sequencing read error. J is TRBJ2-7 and V is TRBV5-1; D may be TRBD2 (6 bases). Germline assignment: CDR1 SGHRS and CDR2 YFSETQ. The CDR3 sequence is 15 residues long. V was clipped by 0 bases and J by 4 bases, with 14 bases between them. CDR3 amino acids: CASSLVTSLEYEQYF. The CDR3 bases are TGCGCCAGCAGCTTGGTTACTAGCCTAGAATACGAGCAGTACTTC.

Comment on this clonotype: Because it lacks the conserved phenylalanine or tryptophan at the end, this CDR3 is likely a read error. The rearrangement uses TRBV12-3 or TRBV12-4 and TRBJ1-1; 11 bases are shared with TRBD1. The CDR3 sequence is 15 residues long. Germline trimming cut 4 bases from V and 7 bases from J; bases unmatched to any gene: 8. In DNA, the CDR3 is TGTGCCAGCAGTTCCGGGACAGGGGGTACCCTTGAAGCTTTCCTT. Residues: CASSSGTGGTLEAFL.

Notes on this clonotype: One end of the junction fails to match germline, which may point to a read error. The gene calls are TRBV16 and TRBJ1-1; no clear D gene. In germline, CDR1 is KGHSY, CDR2 FQNENV. This CDR3 has 13 amino acids. This chain's CDR3 is CASGQLMGPEAFF. The DNA of the CDR3 is TGTGCCAGCGGCCAATTGATGGGCCCTGAAGCTTTCTTT.

A word on this clonotype: An end of the junction does not agree with germline; a read error may underlie this. CDR3 in DNA: TGCGCCAGTAGCCAAGCGGGACTAGTGGGGGCGTTAGAAGGAGAGCAGTTCTTC. This translates into CASSQAGLVGALEGEQFF. This chain links TRBV4-1 with TRBJ2-1; 8 bases are a match to TRBD2. The CDR3 has 18 amino acids. Germline lookup yields CDR1 MGHRA and CDR2 YSYEKL.

On this clonotype itself: A much larger clone differs by one base, so this may be a read error. The chain is built from TRBV10-1 and TRBJ1-1; a possible D gene is TRBD1 (6 bases). Germline V CDR1 and CDR2: WNHNN, SYGVQD (reference sequence). V lost 0 bases to trimming and J lost 7 bases, with 15 bases between them. The CDR3 consists of 15 residues. The CDR3 nucleotides read TGCGCCAGCAGTGAGTCGAGAATAGGGGGGGATGAAGCTTTCTTT. It codes for CASSESRIGGDEAFF.